The TCR beta chain under discussion was sequenced for a study of blood T cell repertoires in COVID-19. Sequencing was performed with immunoSEQ multiplex PCR; in TCRdb, only in-frame clones are kept and a portion is missing. This sample yields 150,000 or so clones, of which more than 85% are seen a single time; roughly 0.57% belongs to the top ten. Germline V gene sequence: CDR1 KGHSH, CDR2 LQKENI. This CDR3 has 14 residues. Trimming shortened V by 3 bases and J by 0 bases, and 5 bases separated the two germline ends. The source material was peripheral blood. The genes are TRBV18 and TRBJ1-4; no clear D. This receptor was taken from a man aged 60 to 75 with COVID-19, enrolled during active disease. The CDR3 region has the DNA TGTGCCAGCTCACCTCCTTCAACTAATGAAAAACTGTTTTTT. Amino acids: CASSPPSTNEKLFF. The variable domain in full, with the rest retrieved from reference TRBV18 and TRBJ1-4, is NAGVMQNPRHLVRRRGQEARLRCSPMKGHSHVYWYRQLPEEGLKFMVYLQKENIIDESGMPKERFSAEFPKEGPSILRIQQVVRGDSAAYFCASSPPSTNEKLFFGSGTQLSVL.